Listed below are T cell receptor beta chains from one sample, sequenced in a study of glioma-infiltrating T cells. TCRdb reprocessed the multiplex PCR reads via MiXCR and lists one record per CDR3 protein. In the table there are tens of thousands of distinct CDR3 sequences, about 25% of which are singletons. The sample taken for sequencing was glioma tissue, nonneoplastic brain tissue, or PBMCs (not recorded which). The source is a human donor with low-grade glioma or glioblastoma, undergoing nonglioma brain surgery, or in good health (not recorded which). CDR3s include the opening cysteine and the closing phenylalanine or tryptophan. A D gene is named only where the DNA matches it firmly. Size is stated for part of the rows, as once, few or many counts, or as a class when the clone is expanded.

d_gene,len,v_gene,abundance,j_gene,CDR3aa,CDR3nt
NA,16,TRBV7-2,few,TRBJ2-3,CASSTYGRGHTDTQYF,TGTGCCAGCAGCACCTACGGGAGGGGGCACACAGATACGCAGTATTTT
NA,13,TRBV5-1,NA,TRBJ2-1,CASSSDTYNEQFF,TGCGCCAGCAGCTCGGACACTTACAATGAGCAGTTCTTC
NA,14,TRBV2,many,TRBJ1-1,CASRYQNLNTEAFF,TGTGCCAGCCGGTACCAAAACCTGAACACTGAAGCTTTCTTT
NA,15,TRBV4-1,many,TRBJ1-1,CASSQYGRARTEAFF,TGCGCCAGCAGCCAGTACGGACGGGCACGCACTGAAGCTTTCTTT
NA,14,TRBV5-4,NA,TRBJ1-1,CASSQGRLSTEAFF,TGTGCCAGCAGCCAGGGACGGTTGAGCACTGAAGCTTTCTTT
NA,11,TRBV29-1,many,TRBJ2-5,CSVAGEETQYF,TGCAGCGTTGCAGGGGAGGAGACCCAGTACTTC
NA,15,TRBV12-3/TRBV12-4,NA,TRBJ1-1,CASGLAVRKGTEAFF,TGTGCCAGCGGGTTGGCAGTGCGAAAAGGCACTGAAGCTTTCTTT
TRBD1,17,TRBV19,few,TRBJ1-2,CASSIDPRDRGNYGYTF,TGTGCCAGTAGTATAGATCCGCGGGACAGGGGGAACTATGGCTACACCTTC
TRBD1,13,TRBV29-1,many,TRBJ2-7,CSVETGGMYEQYF,TGCAGCGTTGAGACAGGGGGCATGTACGAGCAGTACTTC
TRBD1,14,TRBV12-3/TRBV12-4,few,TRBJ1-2,CASDGQGGRYGYTF,TGTGCCAGCGATGGTCAGGGGGGCAGATATGGCTACACCTTC
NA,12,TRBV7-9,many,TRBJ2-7,CASSAAEIEQYF,TGTGCCAGCAGTGCAGCCGAGATCGAGCAGTACTTC
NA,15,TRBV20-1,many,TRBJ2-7,CSARVLGSGSYEQYF,TGCAGTGCTAGAGTTCTGGGGAGCGGGTCCTACGAGCAGTACTTC
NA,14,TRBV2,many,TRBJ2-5,CASTKNGVGETQYF,TGTGCCAGCACCAAAAACGGGGTCGGAGAGACCCAGTACTTC
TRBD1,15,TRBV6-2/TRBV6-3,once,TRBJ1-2,CASSYLPRTGYGYNF,TGTGCCAGCAGTTACCTCCCTCGGACAGGCTACGGCTACAACTTC
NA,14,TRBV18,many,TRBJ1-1,CASSPQGSGTEAFF,TGTGCCAGCTCACCACAGGGGAGCGGCACTGAAGCTTTCTTT
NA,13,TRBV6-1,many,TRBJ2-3,CASKRGGSDTQYF,TGTGCCAGCAAAAGGGGTGGCTCAGATACGCAGTATTTT
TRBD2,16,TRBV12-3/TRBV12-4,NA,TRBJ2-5,CANSFRTSGRQETQYF,TGTGCCAACAGTTTCAGGACTAGCGGGCGGCAAGAGACCCAGTACTTC
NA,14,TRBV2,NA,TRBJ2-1,CASSPGASYNEQFF,TGTGCCAGCAGCCCTGGGGCCTCCTACAATGAGCAGTTCTTC